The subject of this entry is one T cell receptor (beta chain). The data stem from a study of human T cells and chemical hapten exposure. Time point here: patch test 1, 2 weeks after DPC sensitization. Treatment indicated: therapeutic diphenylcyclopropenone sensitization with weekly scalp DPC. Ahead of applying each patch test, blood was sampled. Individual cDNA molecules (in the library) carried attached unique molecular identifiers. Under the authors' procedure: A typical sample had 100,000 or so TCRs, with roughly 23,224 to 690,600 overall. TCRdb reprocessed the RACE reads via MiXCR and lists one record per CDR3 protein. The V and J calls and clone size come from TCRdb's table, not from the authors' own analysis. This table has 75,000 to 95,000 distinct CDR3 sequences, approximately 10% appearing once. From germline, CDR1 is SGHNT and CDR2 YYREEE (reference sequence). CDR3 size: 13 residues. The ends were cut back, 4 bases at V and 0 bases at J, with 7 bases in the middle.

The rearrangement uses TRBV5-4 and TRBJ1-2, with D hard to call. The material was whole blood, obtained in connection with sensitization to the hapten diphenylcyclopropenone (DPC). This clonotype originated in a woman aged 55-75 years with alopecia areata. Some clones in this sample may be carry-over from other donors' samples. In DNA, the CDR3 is TGTGCCAGCAGCGGGGATGCTAACTATGGCTACACCTTC. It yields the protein CASSGDANYGYTF.